This passage covers 18 T cell receptor beta chains from one sample sequenced in a study of cytomegalovirus exposure and HLA in healthy donors. The primer mix had 60 Vbeta and 13 Jbeta primers. The repertoire was sequenced with immunoSEQ multiplex PCR; TCRdb's copy has only in-frame clones and lacks some. The sample lists about 190,000 clones, more than 9.5% occurring once. The source material was PBMCs. These receptors came from a man aged 50 or older in good health and CMV-seropositive.

The J gene is TRBJ1-4, the V gene TRBV15; D gene unclear. CDR1 LNHNV and CDR2 YYDKDF come from the germline V gene (reference sequence). The CDR3 contains 12 residues. Trimming took 0 bases from V and 13 from J, leaving 9 bases between them. The CDR3 sequence is CATSREAEALFF. DNA for the CDR3: TGTGCCACCAGCAGAGAAGCGGAGGCACTGTTTTTT.

The chain joins TRBV29-1 to TRBJ2-4; D uncertain. The CDR3 is 13 residues long. Germline V gene lookup returns CDR1 SQVTM and CDR2 ANQGSEA. Trimming stripped 4 bases from V and 3 bases from J, with 10 bases between. For the CDR3, the DNA is TGCAGCGTTGTGGTCAGGTACAAAAACATTCAGTACTTC. Translation gives CSVVVRYKNIQYF.

The chain is built from TRBV18 and TRBJ1-6; 7 bases map to TRBD1. V was pared by 4 bases and J by 7 bases, with 10 bases of the junction left unmatched. This CDR3 region has 16 residues. Germline V gene sequence: CDR1 KGHSH, CDR2 LQKENI. The CDR3 reads CASSLDRAGGNSPLHF. The CDR3 region has the DNA TGTGCCAGCTCACTAGACAGGGCGGGCGGAAATTCACCCCTCCACTTT.

In this sample, this clone turned up a few times. The rearrangement links TRBV6-1 to TRBJ2-7; tentatively, D is TRBD1 (5 bases). CDR3 length: 12 residues. Germline CDR1 and CDR2: MNHNS and SASEGT. The V gene lost 7 bases and the J gene lost 3 bases, with 10 bases spanning the gap. The CDR3 DNA reads TGTGCCAGCATCGATCAGGGCTACGAGCAGTACGTC. Encoded protein: CASIDQGYEQYV.

The rearrangement uses TRBV28 and TRBJ1-2, with 9 bases identical to TRBD1. Trimming removed 10 bases from V and 2 bases from J; junction bases left unmatched: 5. The V gene's germline CDR1 is MDHEN and CDR2 SYDVKM. The CDR3 totals 13 residues. The CDR3 sequence: CAIGTGRNYGYTF. The CDR3 DNA follows: TGTGCCATAGGGACAGGGAGGAACTATGGCTACACCTTC.

This clone has only a few counts. V gene TRBV7-8 combines with J gene TRBJ1-1; the match to TRBD1 covers 7 bases. Germline CDR1 SGHVS, CDR2 FQNEAQ. This CDR3 is 14 amino acids long. The trim removed 4 bases at V and 1 base at J, leaving 3 bases unmatched. The CDR3, as DNA: TGTGCCAGCAGCTCCTACAGGGGGAACACTGAAGCTTTCTTT. Translated, it gives CASSSYRGNTEAFF.

The chain joins TRBV7-2 to TRBJ1-5; tentatively, D is TRBD1 (5 bases). Germline CDR1 and CDR2: SGHTA and FQGNSA. The CDR3 is 14 residues long. V was shortened by 6 bases and J by 5 bases, with 14 bases between the two germline ends. CDR3 region: CASSLARADQPQHF. The DNA for the CDR3 is TGTGCCAGCAGTCTGGCCAGGGCGGATCAGCCCCAGCATTTT.

The chain carries TRBV5-4 and TRBJ1-2, with 9 nucleotides matching TRBD1. J was trimmed by 4 bases and V by 5 bases; bases with no gene match: 9. CDR1 SGHNT and CDR2 YYREEE come from the germline V gene (reference sequence). This CDR3 region has 15 residues. CDR3 in DNA: TGTGCCAGCAGTGTTCCGGGACAGGGACTCTATGGCTACACCTTC. It is translated as CASSVPGQGLYGYTF.

The chain joins TRBV5-1 to TRBJ2-5; 8 bases align to TRBD1. CDR3 length equals 14 residues. The trim removed 0 bases at V and 3 bases at J, leaving 1 base unmatched. Germline V gene data show CDR1 as SGHRS and CDR2 as YFSETQ. CDR3 sequence: CASSLGTGKETQYF. The CDR3 DNA sequence: TGCGCCAGCAGCTTGGGGACAGGGAAAGAGACCCAGTACTTC.

In its sample, this clone was seen a few times. This sequence joins TRBV5-6 and TRBJ2-4; perhaps TRBD2 as D (7 bases). The CDR3 is 18 amino acids. Per the germline V gene, CDR1 is SGHDT and CDR2 is YYEEEE. Trimming shortened V by 2 bases and J by 5 bases, and 23 bases separated the two germline ends. The CDR3: CASSLLGGGIVSENIQYF. The CDR3 coding sequence is TGTGCCAGCAGCTTATTAGGGGGGGGTATAGTGAGCGAAAACATTCAGTACTTC.

This clone was detected only a few times. The DNA of the CDR3 is TGTGCCAGCAGCCCGAGCGGCGCCGGTGGTGAGCAGTTCTTC. Translated, it gives CASSPSGAGGEQFF. The rearrangement joins TRBV5-4 to TRBJ2-1, with TRBD2 as a possible D gene (5 bases). Germline V gives CDR1 SGHNT, CDR2 YYREEE (reference sequence). Trimming cost V 4 bases and J 9 bases, with 17 bases left between them. This CDR3 contains 14 residues.

This clone was seen many times. The chain is built from TRBV13 and TRBJ1-2; TRBD1 is a possible D gene (6 bases). Germline CDR1 PRHDT, CDR2 FYEKMQ (reference sequence). V gave up 2 bases and J gave up 1 base, with 14 bases separating them. The CDR3 runs 16 residues. The CDR3 DNA follows: TGTGCCAGCAGCTTACAGGACAGACTTCTTAACTATGGCTACACCTTC. Protein: CASSLQDRLLNYGYTF.

This clone was detected a few times. This chain joins TRBV25-1 and TRBJ2-1; D might be TRBD2 (5 bases). The CDR3 is made up of 14 amino acids. The V end was cut by 5 bases, the J end by 4 bases, with 12 bases between. From germline, CDR1 is MGHDK and CDR2 SYGVNS. The chain's CDR3 is CASSRPDFYNEQFF. The CDR3, as DNA: TGTGCCAGCAGTAGACCGGACTTTTACAATGAGCAGTTCTTC.

This sequence joins TRBV5-1 and TRBJ2-1, with 8 bases fitting TRBD2. The CDR3 covers 16 residues. The trim removed 2 bases at V and 0 bases at J, leaving 4 bases unmatched. Germline CDR1 is SGHRS and CDR2 is YFSETQ. This CDR3 is CASSLGGGSSYNEQFF. As DNA, the CDR3 is TGCGCCAGCAGCTTAGGCGGGGGGAGCTCCTACAATGAGCAGTTCTTC.

This clone was observed a handful of times. The gene calls are TRBV27 and TRBJ1-2; D is possibly TRBD1 (5 bases). V was clipped by 5 bases and J by 2 bases, with 18 bases between them. From germline, CDR1 is MNHEY and CDR2 SMNVEV (reference sequence). This CDR3 comprises 16 residues. CDR3 nucleotide sequence: TGTGCCAGCAGTCCCCTTGGGGCAGGAGTGAACTATGGCTACACCTTC. Translation: CASSPLGAGVNYGYTF.

The chain employs TRBV5-1 and TRBJ1-3; possible D gene TRBD1, 6 bases. Trimming removed 4 bases from V and 1 base from J, with 9 bases in between. This CDR3 comprises 14 residues. CDR1 and CDR2 (germline): SGHRS, YFSETQ. The chain's CDR3 is CASSPGTSGNTIYF. In DNA form, the CDR3 reads TGCGCCAGCAGCCCCGGGACATCTGGAAACACCATATATTTT. The full variable domain, in which reference TRBV5-1 and TRBJ1-3 provide the parts outside the CDR3, is KAGVTQTPRYLIKTRGQQVTLSCSPISGHRSVSWYQQTPGQGLQFLFEYFSETQRNKGNFPGRFSGRQFSNSRSEMNVSTLELGDSALYLCASSPGTSGNTIYFGEGSWLTVV.

The gene calls are TRBV18 and TRBJ2-5; no reliable D call. V was shortened by 6 bases and J by 7 bases, with 21 bases between the two germline ends. Germline V CDR1 and CDR2: KGHSH, LQKENI. The CDR3 length is 15 residues. The CDR3 DNA reads as TGTGCCAGCTCCCCAAAAATCGGCGAGGTCGGGACCCAGTACTTC. Translation gives CASSPKIGEVGTQYF.

This clone was counted a few times. The rearrangement links TRBV7-2 to TRBJ2-1; 8 bases align to TRBD2. The J segment lost 6 bases and the V segment lost 2 bases, leaving 6 bases of the junction unmatched. Germline V lookup: CDR1 SGHTA, CDR2 FQGNSA. This CDR3 contains 15 residues. The CDR3 coding sequence is TGTGCCAGCAGCTTAACTAGCGGAGGCATCAATGAGCAGTTCTTC. Its protein product is CASSLTSGGINEQFF.